One and the same sample provided the 20 T cell receptor beta chains below, sequenced in a study of T cells in women clearing cervical HPV infection. Profiled with immunoSEQ multiplex PCR; TCRdb holds only in-frame clones, not every one. Its table records about 34,000 clones. Sequencing was done on a sample of blood buffy coat. The receptors come from a woman aged 18-69 years with a cervical HPV16 infection that either progressed to CIN3+ or cleared (not recorded which).

A word on this clone: The observed sequence ends 3 residues before the CDR3 terminus, with the missing tail filled in from the germline J gene. The chain carries TRBV30 and TRBJ2-7; the D gene is possibly TRBD2 (6 bases). V was shortened by 3 bases and J by 6 bases, with 21 bases between the two germline ends. Germline V gives CDR1 GTSNPN, CDR2 SVGIG (reference sequence). This CDR3 region has 15 residues. The CDR3 is CAWSGHRDSHPEQYF. The sequenced CDR3 bases are TGTGCCTGGAGCGGCCACCGGGACTCCCACCCCGAG.

Points on this clone: The read ends 3 residues before the CDR3 terminus; that terminus is restored from the germline J gene. This chain uses TRBV30 with TRBJ2-5; D assignment may be TRBD1 or TRBD2 (5 bases each). The CDR3 contains 14 residues. V lost 5 bases to trimming and J lost 3 bases, with 16 bases between them. Germline V CDR1 and CDR2: GTSNPN, SVGIG (reference sequence). CDR3 protein: CAWSPGSPEETQYF. The DNA read from the CDR3 is TGTGCCTGGTCTCCAGGGAGTCCTGAAGAGACC. Using reference TRBV30 and TRBJ2-5 for the parts outside the CDR3, the full variable domain is SQTIHQWPATLVQPVGSPLSLECTVEGTSNPNLYWYRQAAGRGLQLLFYSVGIGQISSEVPQNLSASRPQDRQFILSSKKLLLSDSGFYLCAWSPGSPEETQYFGPGTRLLVL.

A remark on this clone: The CDR3 goes on 3 residues after the read ends, and that part is filled in from the germline J gene. The chain recombines TRBV5-1 with TRBJ2-5; weak D call: TRBD2 (7 bases). This CDR3 is built from 17 residues. The V gene's germline CDR1 is SGHRS and CDR2 YFSETQ. V was clipped by 4 bases and J by 5 bases, with 24 bases between them. The CDR3 loop is CASSLAAGAGSRETQYF. The covered CDR3 bases are TGCGCCAGCAGCCTTGCCGCGGGGGCAGGGTCTAGGGAGACC.

With regard to this clone: The read terminates 3 residues ahead of where the CDR3 ends, so the germline J gene completes it. The chain uses TRBV20-1 and TRBJ2-3; the D gene could be TRBD1 or TRBD2 (5 bases each). The CDR3 totals 15 residues. From germline, CDR1 is DFQATT and CDR2 SNEGSKA (reference sequence). Trimming shortened V by 4 bases and J by 5 bases, and 19 bases separated the two germline ends. The DNA read from the CDR3 is TGCAGTGCTACCCCCTGGTCGCAGGGAGAAGATACG. As protein: CSATPWSQGEDT. In full, the CDR3 reads CSATPWSQGEDTQYF.

The sequenced CDR3 bases are TGTGCCAGCAGACAGGGGAAGACC. This gives the protein CASRQGKT. The full CDR3 sequence reads CASRQGKTYTF. The chain has TRBV2 and TRBJ1-2, with TRBD1 identical over 7 bases. The read terminates 3 residues ahead of where the CDR3 ends, so the germline J gene completes it. CDR1 is SNHLY, CDR2 FYNNEI, per germline. This CDR3 is 11 amino acids long.

Regarding this clone: The read ends 3 residues shy of where the CDR3 ends; the end is completed using the germline J gene. The chain carries TRBV6-2 or TRBV6-3 and TRBJ2-3; D is uncertain. This CDR3 region has 13 residues. Germline V gene sequence: CDR1 MNHEY, CDR2 SVGEGT. The DNA read from the CDR3 is TGTGCCAGCAGCAAAGACATTTATCAGCCG. The encoded protein is CASSKDIYQP. In full, the CDR3 is CASSKDIYQPQYF.

The CDR3 bases that were read are TGTGCTAGTGGCCGCTCAACAGGGAATAGCAATCAGCCC. This sequence encodes CASGRSTGNSNQP. The whole CDR3 reads CASGRSTGNSNQPQHF. The gene calls are TRBV12-5 and TRBJ1-5; D might be TRBD1 (6 bases). The sequence runs out 3 residues before the end of the CDR3; the remainder is reconstructed from the germline J gene. The V end lost 6 bases, the J end lost 0 bases, and 15 bases lay between the germline ends. The CDR3 is 16 residues long. In germline, CDR1 is LGHNT, CDR2 FRNRAP.

Remarks on this clone: The DNA ends 3 residues before the CDR3 does, and the rest of the CDR3 is filled in from the germline J gene. The chain carries TRBV14 and TRBJ2-7; 10 bases are a match to TRBD2. This CDR3 contains 16 residues. With V trimmed by 1 base and J by 4 bases, 7 bases remained unmatched. Germline V gene lookup returns CDR1 SGHDN and CDR2 FVKESK. CDR3 DNA, as far as it was read: TGTGCCAGCAGCCAAGGGCGGGGTAGCGGGAGGTACGAG. It translates to CASSQGRGSGRYE. The complete CDR3 sequence is CASSQGRGSGRYEQYF.

Concerning this clone: One junction end does not reproduce the germline sequence, and a read error may be involved. The read finishes 3 residues shy of the CDR3 end, and the germline J gene is used to complete it. The sample has other DNA sequences that encode this CDR3 too. The chain is built from TRBV19 and TRBJ1-3, with a weak D call TRBD1 (6 bases). CDR1 and CDR2 from the germline V gene are LNHDA and SQIVND (reference sequence). The CDR3 runs to 15 residues. Incomplete CDR3 DNA: TGTGCCAGTAGGCTCGACACAGGGCCTGGAAACACG. This gives the protein CASRLDTGPGNT. The full CDR3 protein is CASRLDTGPGNTIYF. The whole variable domain, filled in from reference TRBV19 and TRBJ1-3, reads DGGITQSPKYLFRKEGQNVTLSCEQNLNHDAMYWYRQDPGQGLRLIYYSQIVNDFQKGDIAEGYSVSREKKESFPLTVTSAQKNPTAFYLCASRLDTGPGNTIYFGEGSWLTVV.

Comment on this clone: Read sequence stops 3 residues before the CDR3 end, and the germline J gene provides the missing end. This rearrangement joins TRBV30 to TRBJ2-7, with D tentatively TRBD1 (5 bases). V lost 2 bases, J lost 2 bases, and 7 bases lay in between. This CDR3 has 12 residues. Germline CDR1 GTSNPN, CDR2 SVGIG (reference sequence). The part of the CDR3 DNA that was read is TGTGCCTGGAGTAGGGGAACCTACGAG. The encoded protein is CAWSRGTYE. The full CDR3 protein is CAWSRGTYEQYF. Full variable domain (remainder filled in from reference TRBV30 and TRBJ2-7): SQTIHQWPATLVQPVGSPLSLECTVEGTSNPNLYWYRQAAGRGLQLLFYSVGIGQISSEVPQNLSASRPQDRQFILSSKKLLLSDSGFYLCAWSRGTYEQYFGPGTRLTVT.

As concerns this clone: The CDR3 is cut off 3 residues early in the read; its end comes from the germline J gene. The V call is TRBV19, the J call TRBJ1-1; 7 nucleotides agree with TRBD1. Per the germline V gene, CDR1 is LNHDA and CDR2 is SQIVND (reference sequence). The CDR3 is 12 residues long. This CDR3 is CASANRGWGAFF. The part of the CDR3 DNA that was read is TGTGCCAGTGCGAACAGGGGCTGGGGA.

Turning to this clone: Read sequence stops 3 residues before the CDR3 end, and the germline J gene provides the missing end. The V and J genes are TRBV5-6 and TRBJ2-3, with 7 bases lining up with TRBD1. J gave up 1 base and V 3 bases, and 5 bases lay outside the gene matches. Germline V CDR1 and CDR2: SGHDT, YYEEEE. The CDR3 runs 15 residues. CDR3 DNA, as far as it was read: TGTGCCAGCAGCTGGGACAGAAACTGCACAGATACG. Encoded protein: CASSWDRNCTDT. From start to end, the CDR3 is CASSWDRNCTDTQYF.

As concerns this clone: The CDR3 goes on 3 residues after the read ends, and that part is filled in from the germline J gene. The gene calls are TRBV14 and TRBJ2-7; D is undetermined. Germline V gene sequence: CDR1 SGHDN, CDR2 FVKESK. The CDR3 loop spans 15 amino acids. Trimming took off 4 bases at V and 2 bases at J, with 15 bases between the two ends. The sequenced CDR3 bases are TGTGCCAGCAGCCGAGAAGGTGGCCTTGCCTACGAG. Translation: CASSREGGLAYE. The CDR3 as a whole reads CASSREGGLAYEQYF.

In regard to this clone: The read gets to within 3 residues of the CDR3 end, and the germline J gene fills in the rest. V usage is TRBV7-2 and J usage is TRBJ2-2; D remains unclear. The CDR3 has 13 residues. Germline lookup yields CDR1 SGHTA and CDR2 FQGNSA. V was shortened by 2 bases and J by 5 bases, with 6 bases between the two germline ends. The CDR3 reads CASSLFQTGELFF. The DNA read from the CDR3 is TGTGCCAGCAGCTTATTTCAAACCGGGGAG.

Points on this clone: The missing CDR3 end, 3 residues past where the read stops, is filled in from the germline J gene. The genes are TRBV10-1 and TRBJ2-5, with 11 positions matching TRBD1. J gave up 5 bases and V 6 bases, and 8 bases lay outside the gene matches. Per germline, CDR1 WNHNN and CDR2 SYGVQD (reference sequence). CDR3 length equals 15 residues. The CDR3 is CASSSGQGAWETQYF. Incomplete CDR3 DNA: TGCGCCAGCAGCTCCGGACAGGGGGCTTGGGAGACC.

CDR3 DNA (partial): TGTGCCAGCAGTTACTTCCGCGGGACTAGGGGTTCGGGTGAG. Its translation is CASSYFRGTRGSGE. The whole CDR3 region reads CASSYFRGTRGSGEQFF. This rearrangement joins TRBV6-2 or TRBV6-3 to TRBJ2-1; 8 bases are a match to TRBD2. The CDR3 end falls 3 residues outside the read, so it is completed with the germline J gene. CDR1 and CDR2 from the germline V gene are MNHEY and SVGEGT. This CDR3 contains 17 residues. The V segment lost 1 base and the J segment 9 bases; nucleotides outside the gene matches: 14.

Comment on this clone: The read terminates 3 residues before the CDR3 end, so the remaining end is supplied by the germline J gene. This sequence joins TRBV18 and TRBJ2-7; 8 bases are a match to TRBD2. V was pared by 6 bases and J by 3 bases, with 7 bases of the junction left unmatched. The germline CDR1 and CDR2 sequences are KGHSH and LQKENI. This CDR3 spans 14 amino acids. CDR3 bases read: TGTGCCAGCTCCCCAGCGGGAGTAGACTACGAG. It encodes CASSPAGVDYE. The whole CDR3 region reads CASSPAGVDYEQYF.

In regard to this clone: The read terminates 3 residues ahead of where the CDR3 ends, so the germline J gene completes it. The rearrangement joins TRBV20-1 to TRBJ2-3; 12 positions match TRBD2. CDR3 size: 13 residues. With 5 bases clipped from V and 6 bases from J, the junction kept 3 bases outside the gene matches. Germline V gives CDR1 DFQATT, CDR2 SNEGSKA (reference sequence). The DNA read from the CDR3 is TGCAGTGCTCTAGCGGGAGGGTGGGATACG. Translation gives CSALAGGWDT. The entire CDR3 protein reads CSALAGGWDTQYF.

In regard to this clone: Read coverage stops 3 residues before the CDR3 terminus; the germline J gene supplies the remainder. The genes are TRBV19 and TRBJ2-3, with 10 positions matching TRBD2. CDR1 and CDR2 (germline): LNHDA, SQIVND (reference sequence). Unmatched junction bases numbered 6, after V lost 2 bases and J lost 4 bases. The CDR3 totals 16 residues. Partial CDR3 DNA: TGTGCCAGTAGTATACCCCCAGCGGGGGGGCCAGATACG. Its protein is CASSIPPAGGPDT. The whole CDR3 protein reads CASSIPPAGGPDTQYF.

In the case of this clone: The observed sequence ends 3 residues before the CDR3 terminus, with the missing tail filled in from the germline J gene. This sequence joins TRBV18 and TRBJ2-5, with 9 nucleotides matching TRBD2. CDR3 size: 17 residues. V lost 0 bases to trimming and J lost 4 bases; unmatched junction nucleotides: 9. The germline V gene encodes CDR1 KGHSH and CDR2 LQKENI. CDR3 residues: CASSPPIWREGRETQYF. Incomplete CDR3 DNA: TGTGCCAGCTCACCACCGATCTGGCGGGAGGGCCGAGAGACC.